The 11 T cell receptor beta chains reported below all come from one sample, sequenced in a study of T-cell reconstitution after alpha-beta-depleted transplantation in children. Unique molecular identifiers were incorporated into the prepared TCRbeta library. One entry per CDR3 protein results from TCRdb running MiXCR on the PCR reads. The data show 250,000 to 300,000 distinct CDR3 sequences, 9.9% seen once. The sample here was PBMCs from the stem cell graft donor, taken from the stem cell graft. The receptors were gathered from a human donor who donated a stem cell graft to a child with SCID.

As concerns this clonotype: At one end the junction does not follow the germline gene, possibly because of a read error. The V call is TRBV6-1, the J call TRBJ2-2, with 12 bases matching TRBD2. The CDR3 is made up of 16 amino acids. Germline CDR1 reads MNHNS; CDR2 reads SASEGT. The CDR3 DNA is TGCGCAATCTCCGGGACTAGCGGGCTAAACACCGGGGAGCTGTTTTTT. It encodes CAISGTSGLNTGELFF.

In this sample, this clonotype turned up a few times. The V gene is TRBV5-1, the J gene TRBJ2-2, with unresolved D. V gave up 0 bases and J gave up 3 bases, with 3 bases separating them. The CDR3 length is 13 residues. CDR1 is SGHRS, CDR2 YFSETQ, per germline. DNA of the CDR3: TGCGCCAGCAGCTTGGAAGACACCGGGGAGCTGTTTTTT. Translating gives CASSLEDTGELFF.

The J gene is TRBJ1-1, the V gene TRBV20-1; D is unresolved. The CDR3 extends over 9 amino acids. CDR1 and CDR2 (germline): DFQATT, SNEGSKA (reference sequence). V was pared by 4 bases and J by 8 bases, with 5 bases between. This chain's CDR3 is CSAIPEAFF. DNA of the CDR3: TGCAGTGCTATCCCCGAAGCTTTCTTT.

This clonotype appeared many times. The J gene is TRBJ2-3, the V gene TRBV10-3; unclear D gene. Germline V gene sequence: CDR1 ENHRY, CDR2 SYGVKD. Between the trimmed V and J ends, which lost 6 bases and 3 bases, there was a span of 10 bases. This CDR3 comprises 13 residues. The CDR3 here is CAISLESTDTQYF. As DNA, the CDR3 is TGTGCCATCAGCCTGGAAAGTACAGATACGCAGTATTTT.

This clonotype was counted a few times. CDR3 region: CASRVNEQFF. For the CDR3, the DNA is TGTGCCAGCAGGGTGAATGAGCAGTTCTTC. The chain is built from TRBV2 and TRBJ2-1; no clear D. The V gene's germline CDR1 is SNHLY and CDR2 FYNNEI. CDR3 length equals 10 residues. Trimming cost V 6 bases and J 7 bases, with 4 bases left between them.

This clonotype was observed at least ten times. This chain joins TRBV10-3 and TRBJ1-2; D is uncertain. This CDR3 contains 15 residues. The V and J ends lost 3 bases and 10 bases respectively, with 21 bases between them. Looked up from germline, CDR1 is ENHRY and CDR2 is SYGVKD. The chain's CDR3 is CAISDYLKELPDYTF. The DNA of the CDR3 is TGTGCCATCAGTGATTATCTGAAGGAGCTACCGGACTACACCTTC.

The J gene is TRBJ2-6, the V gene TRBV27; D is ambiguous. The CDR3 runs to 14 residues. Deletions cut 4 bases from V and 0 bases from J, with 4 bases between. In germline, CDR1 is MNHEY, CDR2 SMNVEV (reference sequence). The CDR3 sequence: CASSSYSGANVLTF. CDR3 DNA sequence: TGTGCCAGCAGTTCATACTCTGGGGCCAACGTCCTGACTTTC.

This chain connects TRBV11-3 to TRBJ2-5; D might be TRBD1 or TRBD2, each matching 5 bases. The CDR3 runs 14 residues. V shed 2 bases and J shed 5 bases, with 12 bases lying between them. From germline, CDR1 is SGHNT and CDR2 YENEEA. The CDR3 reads CASSLRGAGETQYF. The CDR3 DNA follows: TGTGCCAGCAGCTTAAGAGGGGCCGGGGAGACCCAGTACTTC. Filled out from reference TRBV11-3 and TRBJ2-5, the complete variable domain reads EAGVVQSPRYKIIEKKQPVAFWCNPISGHNTLYWYLQNLGQGPELLIRYENEEAVDDSQLPKDRFSAERLKGVDSTLKIQPAELGDSAVYLCASSLRGAGETQYFGPGTRLLVL.

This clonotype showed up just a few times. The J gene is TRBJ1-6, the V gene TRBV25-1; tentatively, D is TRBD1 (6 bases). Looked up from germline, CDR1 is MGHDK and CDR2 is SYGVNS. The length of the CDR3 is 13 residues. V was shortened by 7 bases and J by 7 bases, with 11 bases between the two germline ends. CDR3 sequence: CASKGHPNSPLHF. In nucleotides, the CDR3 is TGTGCCAGCAAGGGACACCCGAATTCACCCCTCCACTTT.

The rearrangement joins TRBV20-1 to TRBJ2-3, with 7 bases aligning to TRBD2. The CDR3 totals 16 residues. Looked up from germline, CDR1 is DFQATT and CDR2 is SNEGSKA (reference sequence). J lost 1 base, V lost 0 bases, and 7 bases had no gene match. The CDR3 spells CSARDPGLGGTDTQYF. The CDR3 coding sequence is TGCAGTGCTAGAGACCCCGGACTAGGGGGCACAGATACGCAGTATTTT.

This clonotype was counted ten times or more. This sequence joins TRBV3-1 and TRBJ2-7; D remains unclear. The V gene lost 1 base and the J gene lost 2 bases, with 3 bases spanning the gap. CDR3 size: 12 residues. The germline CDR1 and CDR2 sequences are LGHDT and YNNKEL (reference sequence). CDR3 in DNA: TGTGCCAGCAGCCAAGTGGCCTACGAGCAGTACTTC. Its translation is CASSQVAYEQYF.